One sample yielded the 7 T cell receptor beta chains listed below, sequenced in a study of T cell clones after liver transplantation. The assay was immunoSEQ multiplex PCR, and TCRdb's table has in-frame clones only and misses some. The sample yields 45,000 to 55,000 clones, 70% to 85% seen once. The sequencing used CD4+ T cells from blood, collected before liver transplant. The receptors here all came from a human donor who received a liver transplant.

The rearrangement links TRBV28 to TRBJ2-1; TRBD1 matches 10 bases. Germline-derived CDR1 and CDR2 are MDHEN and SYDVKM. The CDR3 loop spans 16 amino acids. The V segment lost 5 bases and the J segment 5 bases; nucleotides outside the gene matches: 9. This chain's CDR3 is CASSPTGGKYNNEQFF. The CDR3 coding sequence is TGTGCCAGCAGTCCGACAGGGGGCAAGTACAACAATGAGCAGTTCTTC.

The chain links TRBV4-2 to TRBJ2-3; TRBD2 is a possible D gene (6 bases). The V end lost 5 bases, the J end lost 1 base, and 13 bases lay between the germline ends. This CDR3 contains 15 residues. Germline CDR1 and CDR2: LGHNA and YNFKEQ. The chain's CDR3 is CASSLGSGGTDTQYF. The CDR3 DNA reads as TGTGCCAGCAGCTTGGGTAGCGGAGGCACAGATACGCAGTATTTT.

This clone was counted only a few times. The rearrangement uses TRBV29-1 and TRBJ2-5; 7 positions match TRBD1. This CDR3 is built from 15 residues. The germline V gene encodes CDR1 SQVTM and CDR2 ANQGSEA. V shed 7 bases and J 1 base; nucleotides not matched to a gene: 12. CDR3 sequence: CSANRRQGAQETQYF. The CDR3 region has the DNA TGCAGCGCCAACCGGCGACAGGGCGCCCAAGAGACCCAGTACTTC.

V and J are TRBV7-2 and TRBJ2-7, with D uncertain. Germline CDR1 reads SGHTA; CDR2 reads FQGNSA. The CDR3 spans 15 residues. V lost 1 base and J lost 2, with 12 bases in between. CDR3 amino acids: CASSLGAPAAYEQYF. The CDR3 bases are TGTGCCAGCAGCTTAGGGGCCCCGGCGGCCTACGAGCAGTACTTC.

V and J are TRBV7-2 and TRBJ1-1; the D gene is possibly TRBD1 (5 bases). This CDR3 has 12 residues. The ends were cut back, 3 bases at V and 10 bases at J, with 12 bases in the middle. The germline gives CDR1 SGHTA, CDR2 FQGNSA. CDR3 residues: CASSLGVGVAFF. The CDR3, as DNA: TGTGCCAGCAGCTTGGGGGTAGGGGTAGCTTTCTTT.

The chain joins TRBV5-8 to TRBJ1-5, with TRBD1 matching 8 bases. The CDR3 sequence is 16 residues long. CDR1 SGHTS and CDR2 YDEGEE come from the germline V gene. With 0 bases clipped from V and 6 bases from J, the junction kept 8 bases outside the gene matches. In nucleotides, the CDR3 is TGTGCCAGCAGCTTGGAACAGGGGGGCCCCTCTCAGCCCCAGCATTTT. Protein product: CASSLEQGGPSQPQHF.

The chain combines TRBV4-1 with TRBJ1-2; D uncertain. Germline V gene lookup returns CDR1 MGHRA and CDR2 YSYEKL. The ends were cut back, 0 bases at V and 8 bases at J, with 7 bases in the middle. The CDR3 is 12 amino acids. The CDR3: CASSQDVDGYTF. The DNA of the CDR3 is TGCGCCAGCAGCCAAGATGTTGACGGCTACACCTTC.